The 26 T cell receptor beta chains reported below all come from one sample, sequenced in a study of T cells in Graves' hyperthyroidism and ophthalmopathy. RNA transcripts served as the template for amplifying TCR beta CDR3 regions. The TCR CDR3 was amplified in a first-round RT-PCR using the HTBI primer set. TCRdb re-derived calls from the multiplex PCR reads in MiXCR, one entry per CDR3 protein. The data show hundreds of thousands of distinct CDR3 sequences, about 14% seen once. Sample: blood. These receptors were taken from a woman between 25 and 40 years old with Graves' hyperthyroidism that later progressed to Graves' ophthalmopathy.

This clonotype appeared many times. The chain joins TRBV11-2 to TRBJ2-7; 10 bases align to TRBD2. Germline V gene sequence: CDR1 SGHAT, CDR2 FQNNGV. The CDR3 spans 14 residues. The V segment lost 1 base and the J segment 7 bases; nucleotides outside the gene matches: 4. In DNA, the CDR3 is TGTGCCAGCAGCTTAGTCCTAGCGGGAGAAGAGCAGTACTTC. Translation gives CASSLVLAGEEQYF.

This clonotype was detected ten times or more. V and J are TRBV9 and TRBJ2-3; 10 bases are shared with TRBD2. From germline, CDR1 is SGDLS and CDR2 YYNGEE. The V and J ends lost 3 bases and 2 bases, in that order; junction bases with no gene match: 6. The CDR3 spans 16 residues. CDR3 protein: CASSALAGETTDTQYF. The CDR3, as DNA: TGTGCCAGCAGCGCCCTAGCGGGAGAAACCACAGATACGCAGTATTTT.

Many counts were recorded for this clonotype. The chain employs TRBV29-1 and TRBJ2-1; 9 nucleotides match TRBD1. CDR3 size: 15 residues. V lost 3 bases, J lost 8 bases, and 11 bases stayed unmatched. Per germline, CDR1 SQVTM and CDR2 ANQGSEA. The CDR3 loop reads CSVDSSGTGLHEQFF. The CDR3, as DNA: TGCAGCGTTGATAGTTCAGGGACAGGGTTGCATGAGCAGTTCTTC.

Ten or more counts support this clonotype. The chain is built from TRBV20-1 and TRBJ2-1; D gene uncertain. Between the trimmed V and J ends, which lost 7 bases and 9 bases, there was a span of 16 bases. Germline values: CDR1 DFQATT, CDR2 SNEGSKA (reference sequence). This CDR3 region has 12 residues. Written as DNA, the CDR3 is TGCAGTGGGCCGGGCCCTTCGACTGAGCAGTTCTTC. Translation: CSGPGPSTEQFF.

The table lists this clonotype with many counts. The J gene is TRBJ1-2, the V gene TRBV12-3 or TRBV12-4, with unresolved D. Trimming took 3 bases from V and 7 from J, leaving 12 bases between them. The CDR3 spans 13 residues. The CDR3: CASSLSAGRGYTF. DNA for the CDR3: TGTGCCAGCAGTTTGTCTGCAGGTCGTGGCTACACCTTC.

The CDR3 bases are TGTGCCAGCAGCTGGAGGGGCGATCAGCCCCAGCATTTT. It yields the protein CASSWRGDQPQHF. V is TRBV7-2 and J is TRBJ1-5, with D possibly TRBD1 on 5 matching bases. Germline V gene lookup returns CDR1 SGHTA and CDR2 FQGNSA. The CDR3 is 13 amino acids. V dropped 4 bases and J dropped 5 bases, with 9 bases sitting between them.

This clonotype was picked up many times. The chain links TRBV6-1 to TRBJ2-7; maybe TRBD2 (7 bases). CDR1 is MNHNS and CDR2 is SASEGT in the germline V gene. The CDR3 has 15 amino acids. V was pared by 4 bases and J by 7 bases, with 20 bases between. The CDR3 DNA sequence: TGTGCCAGCAGTGCCCCTAGGGGGGGGCAAGGGGAGCAGTACTTC. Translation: CASSAPRGGQGEQYF.

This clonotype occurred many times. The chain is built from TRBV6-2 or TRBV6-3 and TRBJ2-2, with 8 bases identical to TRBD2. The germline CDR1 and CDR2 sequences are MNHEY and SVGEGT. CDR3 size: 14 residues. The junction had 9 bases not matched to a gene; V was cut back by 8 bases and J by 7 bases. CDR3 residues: CASEAGVAYGELFF. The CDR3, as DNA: TGTGCCAGCGAAGCGGGAGTGGCGTACGGGGAGCTGTTTTTT.

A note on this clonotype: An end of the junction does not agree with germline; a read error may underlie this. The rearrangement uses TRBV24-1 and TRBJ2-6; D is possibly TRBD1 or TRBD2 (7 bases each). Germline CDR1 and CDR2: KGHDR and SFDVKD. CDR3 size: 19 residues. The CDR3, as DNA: TGTGCCATCAGTGATTCGGCAGGGGGGGGGGGGGGGGGGGCCAACGTCCTGACTTTC. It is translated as CAISDSAGGGGGGANVLTF.

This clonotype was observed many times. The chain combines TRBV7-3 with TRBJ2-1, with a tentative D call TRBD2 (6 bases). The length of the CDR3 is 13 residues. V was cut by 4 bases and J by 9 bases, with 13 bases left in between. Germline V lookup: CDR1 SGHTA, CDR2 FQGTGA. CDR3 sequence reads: CASSSAPGGEQFF. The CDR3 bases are TGTGCCAGCAGCTCCGCCCCCGGGGGTGAGCAGTTCTTC.

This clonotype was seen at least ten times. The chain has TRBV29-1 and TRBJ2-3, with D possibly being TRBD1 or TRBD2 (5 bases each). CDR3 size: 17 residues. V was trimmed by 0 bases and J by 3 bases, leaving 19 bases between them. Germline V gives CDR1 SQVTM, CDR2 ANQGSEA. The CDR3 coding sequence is TGCAGCGTTGAAGAAGAGATAAGGTCGAGGGGTACAGATACGCAGTATTTT. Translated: CSVEEEIRSRGTDTQYF.

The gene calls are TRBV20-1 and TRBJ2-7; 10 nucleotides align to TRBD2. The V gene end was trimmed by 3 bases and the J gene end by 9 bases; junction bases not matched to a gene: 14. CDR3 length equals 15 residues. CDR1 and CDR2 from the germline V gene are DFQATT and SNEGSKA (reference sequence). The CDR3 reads CSASLAGSGRAGQYF. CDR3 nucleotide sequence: TGCAGTGCTAGCCTGGCGGGGAGCGGGAGGGCGGGGCAGTACTTC.

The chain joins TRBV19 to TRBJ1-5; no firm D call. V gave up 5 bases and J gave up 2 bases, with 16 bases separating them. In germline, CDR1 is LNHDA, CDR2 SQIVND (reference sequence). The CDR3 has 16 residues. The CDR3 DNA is TGTGCCAGTAGTGACTACCCGCCTGTAGGCAATCAGCCCCAGCATTTT. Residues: CASSDYPPVGNQPQHF.

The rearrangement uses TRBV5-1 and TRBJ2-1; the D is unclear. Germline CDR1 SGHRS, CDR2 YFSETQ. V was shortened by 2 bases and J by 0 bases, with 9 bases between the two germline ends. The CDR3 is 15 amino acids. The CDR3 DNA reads TGCGCCAGCAGCTTCGGCAGCAGCTCCTACAATGAGCAGTTCTTC. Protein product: CASSFGSSSYNEQFF.

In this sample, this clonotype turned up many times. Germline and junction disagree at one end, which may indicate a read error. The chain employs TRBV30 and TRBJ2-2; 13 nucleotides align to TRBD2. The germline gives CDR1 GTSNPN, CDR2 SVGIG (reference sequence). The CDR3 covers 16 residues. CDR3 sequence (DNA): TGTGCCCGGAGTGGCAGAACTAGCGGGAGGGGCGGGGAGCTGTTTTTT. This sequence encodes CARSGRTSGRGGELFF.

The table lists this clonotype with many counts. Here the CDR3 DNA reads TGCGCCAGCAGCCCCGAGGGAGGGCTGGACTATGGCTACACCTTC. Its protein product is CASSPEGGLDYGYTF. This chain joins TRBV5-1 and TRBJ1-2; D is unresolved. The V and J ends lost 4 bases and 3 bases respectively, with 16 bases between them. There are 15 residues in the CDR3. Per germline, CDR1 SGHRS and CDR2 YFSETQ.

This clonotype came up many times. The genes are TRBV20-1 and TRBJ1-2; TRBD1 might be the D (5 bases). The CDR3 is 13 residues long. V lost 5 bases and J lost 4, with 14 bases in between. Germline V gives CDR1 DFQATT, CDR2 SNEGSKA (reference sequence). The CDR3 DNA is TGCAGTGCTGGGGGAACCGAGGCCTATGGCTACACCTTC. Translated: CSAGGTEAYGYTF.

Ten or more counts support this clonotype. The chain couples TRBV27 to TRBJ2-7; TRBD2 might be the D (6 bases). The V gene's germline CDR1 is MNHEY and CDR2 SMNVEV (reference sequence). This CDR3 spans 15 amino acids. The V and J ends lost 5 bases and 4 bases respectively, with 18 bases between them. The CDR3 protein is CASSIRLVGGYEQYF. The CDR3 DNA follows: TGTGCCAGCAGTATCCGTCTCGTGGGGGGATACGAGCAGTACTTC.

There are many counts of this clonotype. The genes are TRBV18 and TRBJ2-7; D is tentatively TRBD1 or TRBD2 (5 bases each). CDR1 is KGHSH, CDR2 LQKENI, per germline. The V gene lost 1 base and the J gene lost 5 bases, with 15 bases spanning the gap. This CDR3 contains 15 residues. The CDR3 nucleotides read TGTGCCAGCTCACCACGCCAGGGAGAAGCGGACGAGCAGTACTTC. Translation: CASSPRQGEADEQYF.

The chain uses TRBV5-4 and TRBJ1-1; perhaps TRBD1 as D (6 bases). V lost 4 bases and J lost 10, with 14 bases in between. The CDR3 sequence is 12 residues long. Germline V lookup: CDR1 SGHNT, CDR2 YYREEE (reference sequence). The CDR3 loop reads CASSPPGAGAFF. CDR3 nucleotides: TGTGCCAGCAGCCCTCCAGGGGCCGGAGCTTTCTTT.

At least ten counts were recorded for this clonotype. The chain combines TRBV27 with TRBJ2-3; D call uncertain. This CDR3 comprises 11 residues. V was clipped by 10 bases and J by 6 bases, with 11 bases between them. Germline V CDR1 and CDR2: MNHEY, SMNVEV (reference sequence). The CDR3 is CATTRADTQYF. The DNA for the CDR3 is TGTGCCACCACGCGAGCGGATACGCAGTATTTT.

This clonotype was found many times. CDR3 bases: TGTGCCACCAGCAGAGAGGCGGCACCAAATAGCAATCAGCCCCAGCATTTT. Its translation: CATSREAAPNSNQPQHF. The J gene is TRBJ1-5, the V gene TRBV15; D is undetermined. Germline V CDR1 and CDR2: LNHNV, YYDKDF (reference sequence). Trimming shortened V by 0 bases and J by 0 bases, and 12 bases separated the two germline ends. The CDR3 runs to 17 residues.

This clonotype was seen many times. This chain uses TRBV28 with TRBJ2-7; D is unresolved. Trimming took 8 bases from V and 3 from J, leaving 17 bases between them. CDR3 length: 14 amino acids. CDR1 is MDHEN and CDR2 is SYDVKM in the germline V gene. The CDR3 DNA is TGTGCCAGCGGTTGGTCAGCTTCTTACTACGAGCAGTACTTC. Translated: CASGWSASYYEQYF. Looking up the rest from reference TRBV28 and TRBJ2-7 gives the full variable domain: DVKVTQSSRYLVKRTGEKVFLECVQDMDHENMFWYRQDPGLGLRLIYFSYDVKMKEKGDIPEGYSVSREKKERFSLILESASTNQTSMYLCASGWSASYYEQYFGPGTRLTVT.

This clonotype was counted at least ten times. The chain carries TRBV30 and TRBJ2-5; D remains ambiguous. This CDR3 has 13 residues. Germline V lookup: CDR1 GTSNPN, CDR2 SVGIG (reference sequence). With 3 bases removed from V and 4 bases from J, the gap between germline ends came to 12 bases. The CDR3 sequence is CAWSRAGVETQYF. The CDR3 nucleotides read TGTGCCTGGAGCCGGGCAGGCGTAGAGACCCAGTACTTC. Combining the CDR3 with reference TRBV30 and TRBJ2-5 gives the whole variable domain SQTIHQWPATLVQPVGSPLSLECTVEGTSNPNLYWYRQAAGRGLQLLFYSVGIGQISSEVPQNLSASRPQDRQFILSSKKLLLSDSGFYLCAWSRAGVETQYFGPGTRLLVL.

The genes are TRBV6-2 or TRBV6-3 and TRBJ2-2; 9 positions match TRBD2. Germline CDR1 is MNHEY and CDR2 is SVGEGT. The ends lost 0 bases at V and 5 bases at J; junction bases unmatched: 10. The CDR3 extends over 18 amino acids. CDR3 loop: CASSYSNLLTSGTGELFF. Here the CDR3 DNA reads TGTGCCAGCAGTTACTCAAATCTATTAACTAGCGGGACCGGGGAGCTGTTTTTT.

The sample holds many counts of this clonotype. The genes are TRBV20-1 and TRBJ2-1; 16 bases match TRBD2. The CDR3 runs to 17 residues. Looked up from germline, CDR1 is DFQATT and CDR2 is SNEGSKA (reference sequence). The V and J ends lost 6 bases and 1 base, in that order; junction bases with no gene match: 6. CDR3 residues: CSAPGTSGRGSYNEQFF. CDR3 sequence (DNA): TGCAGTGCCCCTGGGACTAGCGGGAGGGGGTCCTACAATGAGCAGTTCTTC.